These T cell receptor beta chains were read from a single sample in a study of CD8 T cells in ankylosing spondylitis. MiXCR was run by TCRdb on the 5' RACE reads, yielding one entry per CDR3 protein. The data show more than 650,000 distinct CDR3 sequences, 10% to 15% seen once. Input material: blood, either unsorted or a sorted T cell fraction (not recorded which). The receptors here all came from a male donor with ankylosing spondylitis. Each CDR3 is given with its conserved first and last residue. Fields, in order: D gene, J gene, clone size, V gene, CDR3 protein, CDR3 DNA. The D gene is left open where the match is weak. For some rows the clone size is stated as once, few or many, or as a class when expanded; others skip it.

>TRBD1|TRBJ2-7|few|TRBV7-8
CASSSRVQGNTYEQYF
TGTGCCAGCAGCTCTAGGGTACAGGGGAATACCTACGAGCAGTACTTC
>-|TRBJ2-1|few|TRBV10-3
CAISAEWEDNEQFF
TGTGCCATCAGTGCGGAGTGGGAAGACAATGAGCAGTTCTTC
>-|TRBJ1-1|-|TRBV7-9
CASSALTGTTEAFF
TGTGCCAGCAGCGCTCTCACAGGGACCACTGAAGCTTTCTTT
>-|TRBJ2-3|few|TRBV4-3
CASSQGMAYTGDTQYF
TGCGCCAGCAGCCAAGGGATGGCGTATACTGGCGATACGCAGTATTTT
>TRBD1|TRBJ1-1|-|TRBV7-2
CASSLSGQAWDTEAFF
TGTGCCAGCAGCTTATCGGGACAGGCTTGGGACACTGAAGCTTTCTTT
>-|TRBJ2-7|few|TRBV20-1
CSAWDTWGAYEQYF
TGCAGTGCTTGGGACACCTGGGGGGCCTACGAGCAGTACTTC
>-|TRBJ2-2|-|TRBV9
CASSVSLDTGELFF
TGTGCCAGCAGCGTATCCTTGGACACCGGGGAGCTGTTTTTT
>-|TRBJ1-1|-|TRBV20-1
CSARVGVRTEAFF
TGCAGTGCTAGAGTTGGGGTACGGACTGAAGCTTTCTTT
>-|TRBJ2-3|-|TRBV9
CASSADGTGYTDTQYF
TGTGCCAGCAGCGCAGACGGGACGGGTTACACAGATACGCAGTATTTT
>-|TRBJ1-1|few|TRBV14
CASSQWVGDTEAFF
TGTGCCAGCAGCCAATGGGTTGGGGACACTGAAGCTTTCTTT
>-|TRBJ2-2|few|TRBV5-5
CASSLAGVGGELFF
TGTGCCAGCAGCCTGGCAGGGGTCGGCGGGGAGCTGTTTTTT
>-|TRBJ2-1|-|TRBV20-1
CSAAPGGRIYNEQFF
TGCAGTGCTGCACCGGGGGGCAGAATCTACAATGAGCAGTTCTTC
>TRBD2|TRBJ2-1|once|TRBV11-2
CATGAGTSGYNEQFF
TGTGCCACAGGAGCAGGGACTAGCGGGTACAATGAGCAGTTCTTC
>-|TRBJ2-7|-|TRBV7-3
CASSHQSSGATDSYEQYF
TGTGCCAGCAGCCATCAGTCATCTGGGGCCACCGACTCCTACGAGCAGTACTTC
>-|TRBJ1-1|few|TRBV6-2/TRBV6-3
CASSDPGTTEAFF
TGTGCCAGCAGTGACCCAGGGACGACTGAAGCTTTCTTT
>-|TRBJ2-2|many|TRBV20-1
CSASSGNTGELFF
TGCAGTGCTAGTAGCGGGAACACCGGGGAGCTGTTTTTT
>TRBD1|TRBJ1-1|-|TRBV28
CASVDPGQGNTEAFF
TGTGCCAGCGTAGACCCGGGACAGGGGAACACTGAAGCTTTCTTT
>-|TRBJ2-1|-|TRBV5-1
CASSLRAWDEQFF
TGCGCCAGCAGCCTCCGGGCCTGGGATGAGCAGTTCTTC
>-|TRBJ1-1|many|TRBV15
CATSRVDSWGQAFF
TGTGCCACCAGCAGAGTGGATAGCTGGGGACAAGCTTTCTTT
>TRBD2|TRBJ2-1|-|TRBV20-1
CSALKPGLAGGRYNEQFF
TGCAGTGCTTTGAAGCCGGGACTAGCGGGAGGTAGATACAATGAGCAGTTCTTC
>-|TRBJ2-1|few|TRBV20-1
CSATSQTGESYNEQFF
TGCAGTGCTACCTCCCAGACGGGGGAGTCGTACAATGAGCAGTTCTTC
>TRBD1|TRBJ2-5|-|TRBV20-1
CSAPLGQGVETQYF
TGCAGTGCTCCATTGGGACAGGGGGTAGAGACCCAGTACTTC
>TRBD2|TRBJ2-2|-|TRBV24-1
CATSAQPLSGGNTGELFF
TGTGCCACCAGTGCCCAACCACTGAGCGGGGGGAACACCGGGGAGCTGTTTTTT
>-|TRBJ1-2|few|TRBV6-1
CASSPRGLVDYGYTF
TGTGCCAGCAGTCCCCGGGGCCTGGTTGACTATGGCTACACCTTC
>-|TRBJ2-7|-|TRBV7-2
CASSSLAPKSHEQYF
TGTGCCAGCAGCTCATTAGCCCCGAAGAGCCACGAGCAGTACTTC
>-|TRBJ2-1|few|TRBV27
CASTLGGLSQGEQFF
TGTGCCAGCACCCTTGGAGGACTCAGCCAGGGTGAGCAGTTCTTC
>-|TRBJ1-4|many|TRBV12-3/TRBV12-4
CASSTSRGEKLFF
TGTGCCAGTTCGACAAGTCGAGGCGAAAAACTGTTTTTT
>-|TRBJ2-5|few|TRBV11-2
CASSLEGGGTQYF
TGTGCCAGCAGCTTAGAAGGGGGGGGGACCCAGTACTTC
>TRBD1|TRBJ2-2|many|TRBV12-3/TRBV12-4
CASRRTGASGELFF
TGTGCCAGCAGGAGGACAGGGGCGTCCGGGGAGCTGTTTTTT
>TRBD2|TRBJ2-3|-|TRBV20-1
CSASVREGRSDTQYF
TGCAGTGCTAGCGTCCGGGAGGGCCGATCAGATACGCAGTATTTT
>-|TRBJ1-1|-|TRBV5-1
CASSFAQGDTEAFF
TGCGCCAGCAGCTTCGCGCAGGGTGACACTGAAGCTTTCTTT
>-|TRBJ2-5|few|TRBV11-3
CASSLASGYQETQYF
TGTGCCAGCAGCTTAGCGTCGGGGTACCAAGAGACCCAGTACTTC
>-|TRBJ2-7|-|TRBV27
CASGHKTTYEQYF
TGTGCCAGCGGACACAAGACTACCTACGAGCAGTACTTC
>-|TRBJ2-1|-|TRBV18
CASSPGLMDEQFF
TGTGCCAGCTCACCGGGATTAATGGATGAGCAGTTCTTC
>-|TRBJ1-1|few|TRBV12-3/TRBV12-4
CASSFNREVTEAFF
TGTGCCAGCAGTTTTAACAGGGAAGTGACTGAAGCTTTCTTT
>TRBD2|TRBJ2-1|few|TRBV12-3/TRBV12-4
CASSFWGSGHTYNEQFF
TGTGCCAGCAGTTTTTGGGGTAGCGGGCATACTTACAATGAGCAGTTCTTC
>TRBD1|TRBJ2-4|-|TRBV7-2
CASSLARQGKNIQYF
TGTGCCAGCAGCTTAGCCCGACAGGGGAAGAACATTCAGTACTTC
>-|TRBJ1-5|-|TRBV4-1
CASSLESYQPQHF
TGCGCCAGCAGCCTTGAAAGTTATCAGCCCCAGCATTTT
>-|TRBJ1-2|-|TRBV7-2
CASSPRSLGYTF
TGTGCCAGCAGCCCCCGGAGTCTGGGCTACACCTTC
>TRBD1|TRBJ2-7|few|TRBV5-1
CASSSGTGGSEQYF
TGCGCCAGCAGTTCCGGGACAGGGGGAAGTGAGCAGTACTTC
>TRBD1|TRBJ2-1|-|TRBV6-5
CASSYPMDRGNEQFF
TGTGCCAGCAGTTACCCAATGGACAGGGGCAATGAGCAGTTCTTC
>TRBD2|TRBJ2-3|many|TRBV4-2
CASSLGSGRRTDTQYF
TGTGCCAGCAGCCTCGGTAGCGGGAGGAGGACAGATACGCAGTATTTT
>-|TRBJ1-1|-|TRBV5-4
CASSRMGGTEAFF
TGTGCCAGCAGCCGGATGGGGGGCACTGAAGCTTTCTTT
>TRBD2|TRBJ2-1|-|TRBV20-1
CSARDLAGDIYNEQFF
TGCAGTGCTAGAGATCTTGCGGGAGATATCTACAATGAGCAGTTCTTC
>-|TRBJ1-2|-|TRBV19
CASRGSGGTANYGYTF
TGTGCCAGTAGAGGTTCGGGCGGTACAGCTAACTATGGCTACACCTTC
>TRBD2|TRBJ2-1|few|TRBV2
CASSQLAVYNEQFF
TGTGCCAGCTCCCAACTAGCGGTCTACAATGAGCAGTTCTTC
>TRBD2|TRBJ2-1|few|TRBV5-1
CASSLAESAGYNEQFF
TGCGCCAGCAGCTTGGCCGAGTCAGCGGGGTACAATGAGCAGTTCTTC
>-|TRBJ2-1|few|TRBV6-5
CASSYKPLSYNEQFF
TGTGCCAGCAGTTATAAGCCTCTATCCTACAATGAGCAGTTCTTC
>TRBD1|TRBJ2-7|many|TRBV29-1
CSVAGTASYEQYF
TGCAGCGTAGCCGGGACAGCCTCCTACGAGCAGTACTTC
>-|TRBJ2-5|-|TRBV4-3
CASSQVDGKETQYF
TGCGCCAGCAGCCAAGTTGATGGTAAAGAGACCCAGTACTTC
>TRBD2|TRBJ2-3|many|TRBV6-1
CATEASGGTTDTQYF
TGTGCCACCGAGGCTAGCGGGGGGACCACAGATACGCAGTATTTT
>-|TRBJ1-5|few|TRBV20-1
CSASRGRQPQHF
TGCAGTGCTAGCAGGGGAAGACAGCCCCAGCATTTT
>TRBD2|TRBJ2-1|few|TRBV7-6
CASSSARNRGGNEQFF
TGTGCCAGCAGCTCGGCCCGCAATCGCGGGGGGAATGAGCAGTTCTTC
>-|TRBJ1-2|few|TRBV7-2
CASSPREGLNYGYTF
TGTGCCAGCAGCCCCCGCGAAGGGCTTAACTATGGCTACACCTTC
>-|TRBJ2-2|-|TRBV7-2
CASSLGGAAGELFF
TGTGCCAGCAGCTTAGGTGGCGCGGCCGGGGAGCTGTTTTTT
>-|TRBJ2-7|-|TRBV20-1
CSSSRGRVSYEQYF
TGCAGTTCTAGCCGTGGACGGGTCTCCTACGAGCAGTACTTC